The sequence of this T cell receptor beta chain was determined in a study of blood T cell repertoires in COVID-19. Study overall: The United States, Italy and Spain supplied acute and convalescent COVID-19 samples.

V lost 5 bases to trimming and J lost 5 bases; unmatched junction nucleotides: 11. The germline gives CDR1 SGHTA, CDR2 FQGNSA. The CDR3 length is 16 residues. Here immunoSEQ multiplex PCR was the method, and the copy in TCRdb shows in-frame clones only, minus some. The table shows around 320,000 clones, with roughly 86% occurring only once. Seattle-derived patients entered the study during active infection and were followed longitudinally. The sequenced sample consisted of peripheral blood. The TCR sequence derives from a woman aged 25 to 39 with COVID-19, enrolled during active disease. This sequence joins TRBV7-2 and TRBJ2-3; 9 bases are shared with TRBD2. The CDR3 DNA reads TGTGCCAGCAGCCCCGGGACTAGCCCTTTTAAAGATACGCAGTATTTT. This gives the protein CASSPGTSPFKDTQYF.